These T cell receptor beta chains were read from a single sample in a study of T cell clones after liver transplantation. Sequencing used immunoSEQ multiplex PCR; TCRdb keeps in-frame clones, though not all of them. Of about 74,000 clones listed, under 90% were seen once; the top ten hold approximately 0.6%. The sequences come from CD4+ T cells from blood, collected before liver transplant. The receptors originated from a human donor who received a liver transplant. Each CDR3 is given with its conserved first and last residue. Fields, in order: CDR3 DNA, CDR3 protein, clone size, V gene, D gene, J gene. A D gene is named only where the DNA matches it firmly. Clone size, where shown, is once, few, many, or a class for clones that have expanded.

TGCGCCAGCAGTGAGTTTAGCGGGGACACCGGGGAGCTGTTTTTT CASSEFSGDTGELFF - TRBV10-2 TRBD2 TRBJ2-2
TGTGCCAGCAGCCAGGAGGGGGGAACAGGAAACACCATATATTTT CASSQEGGTGNTIYF - TRBV27 - TRBJ1-3
TGTGCCAGCACTACGGGGTCACGGCCCCAGCATTTT CASTTGSRPQHF few TRBV2 - TRBJ1-5
TGTGCCAGCAGCTTAGGGACAGGGGATATCACAGATACGCAGTATTTT CASSLGTGDITDTQYF - TRBV5-4 TRBD1 TRBJ2-3
TGTGCCAGCAGCCTAGGCTCTGGAAACACCATATATTTT CASSLGSGNTIYF - TRBV7-2 - TRBJ1-3
TGCGCCAGCAGCACGACTAGCGGACAAGAGACCCAGTACTTC CASSTTSGQETQYF - TRBV5-1 TRBD2 TRBJ2-5
TGTGCCAGCAGCGTAGAAGAGGGCAATCAGCCCCAGCATTTT CASSVEEGNQPQHF once TRBV9 - TRBJ1-5
TGTGCCAGCTCATCGGACACCTATGGCTACACCTTC CASSSDTYGYTF few TRBV18 - TRBJ1-2
TGTGCCAGCAGCCCCGGGACCTACATCGGTCAGAAGCAGTTCTTC CASSPGTYIGQKQFF once TRBV27 - TRBJ2-1
TGTGCCAGCAGCAAGGTGTGGGGCGATGAGCAGTTCTTC CASSKVWGDEQFF once TRBV7-3 - TRBJ2-1
TGTGCCACTTCCGGGACTAGCGGAATCAATGAGCAGTTCTTC CATSGTSGINEQFF once TRBV6-6 TRBD2 TRBJ2-1
TGTGCCAGCAGCCAAGACTTTGGGACTAGGAGCGCGTTCTTC CASSQDFGTRSAFF - TRBV14 TRBD2 TRBJ2-1
TGTGCCAGCAGTCGGACAGGCGTCATGAACACTGAAGCTTTCTTT CASSRTGVMNTEAFF - TRBV28 TRBD1 TRBJ1-1
TGTGCCAGCAGTTACGGCGGGGGTGCGGACGAGCAGTACTTC CASSYGGGADEQYF once TRBV6-6 TRBD2 TRBJ2-7
TGTGCCAGCAGCTTGGGGGACAGATCGTCCTACGAGCAGTACTTC CASSLGDRSSYEQYF - TRBV7-9 TRBD1 TRBJ2-7
TGTGCCAGCAGCAGAGCCTTCGACACCTCTGGAAACACCATATATTTT CASSRAFDTSGNTIYF - TRBV5-6 - TRBJ1-3
TGTGCCAGCATCCGGGGGCGTGAGCAGTACTTC CASIRGREQYF - TRBV7-8 - TRBJ2-7
TGTGCCAGCAGCTTAGGGGACTCACTTAATCAGCCCCAGCATTTT CASSLGDSLNQPQHF - TRBV7-9 - TRBJ1-5
TGTGCCAGCAGCGTCCGGGACGGACTACGCCTGACCTACAATGAGCAGTTCTTC CASSVRDGLRLTYNEQFF - TRBV5-6 - TRBJ2-1
TGTGCCAGCAGGGAAGCTGGTACCAAAAACATTCAGTACTTC CASREAGTKNIQYF - TRBV27 - TRBJ2-4
TGTGCCAGCAGCTCTCCGGGACAGGTGGTGACCCAGTACTTC CASSSPGQVVTQYF - TRBV9 TRBD1 TRBJ2-5
TGTGCCAGCAGCCGGCCGGGACTAGCAGTTCGAGGGAATGAGCAGTTCTTC CASSRPGLAVRGNEQFF few TRBV14 TRBD2 TRBJ2-1
TGTGCCAGCAGCGCCGGGACAGGACCCTATGGCTACACCTTC CASSAGTGPYGYTF - TRBV9 TRBD1 TRBJ1-2
TGTGCCAGCAGCTTGGCAGGGACTAGCGCAGATACGCAGTATTTT CASSLAGTSADTQYF - TRBV5-4 TRBD2 TRBJ2-3
TGTGCCAGCAGCTTAGAGTCTGCCTTTCTCTCGAATCAGCCCCAGCATTTT CASSLESAFLSNQPQHF - TRBV7-9 - TRBJ1-5